This T cell receptor beta chain was identified in a study of beta chain features in type 1 diabetes. V was pared by 4 bases and J by 10 bases, with 6 bases of the junction left unmatched. CDR1 and CDR2 (germline): MDHEN, SYDVKM. The CDR3 totals 13 residues. Of the isolated RNA, all was reverse transcribed, and so the sequenced material was expressed TCRB transcripts. Libraries were prepared by immunoSEQ multiplex PCR; TCRdb keeps only in-frame clonotypes and omits some of them. The sample gives 310,000 or so clones, 7.5% to 9% of which show up once; approximately 0.47% is in the top ten. Sorting gave populations that all exceeded 98% purity. This clone was observed a few times.

The sample comprised central memory CD4+ T cells from blood. The V and J genes are TRBV28 and TRBJ2-4; 8 positions agree with TRBD1. This receptor was obtained from a woman under 30 in good health. The CDR3 reads CASSSLQGGIQYF. CDR3 sequence (DNA): TGTGCCAGCAGTTCTCTACAGGGGGGTATTCAGTACTTC.